These 15 T cell receptor beta chains share one sample of origin, sequenced in a study of blood T cells in healthy people across ages. Primers used in a second PCR of about 7 to 11 cycles were a sample-barcoded 5' primer and a J-beta primer mix. TCRdb re-called the 5' RACE reads through MiXCR, storing one row per CDR3 protein. The sample gives about 940,000 distinct CDR3 sequences, roughly 43% of which show up once; roughly 12% is in the top ten. The sample taken for sequencing was blood. Receptors were obtained from a man younger than 40 in good health.

This rearrangement joins TRBV25-1 to TRBJ2-5; D is unclear. The length of the CDR3 is 16 residues. CDR1 and CDR2 (germline): MGHDK, SYGVNS. V dropped 1 base and J dropped 1 base, with 13 bases sitting between them. CDR3 loop: CASSELGRQLQETQYF. In nucleotides, the CDR3 is TGTGCCAGCAGTGAATTAGGACGGCAGCTCCAAGAGACCCAGTACTTC.

In regard to this clonotype: The junction differs from germline at one of its ends, possibly a read error. The chain joins TRBV27 to TRBJ1-2; no clear D. Per the germline V gene, CDR1 is MNHEY and CDR2 is SMNVEV (reference sequence). The CDR3 runs 13 residues. The DNA for the CDR3 is TGTGTCAGCAGTTTGACCGGGGACTATGGCTACACCTTC. The encoded protein is CVSSLTGDYGYTF.

V and J are TRBV15 and TRBJ1-2, with 8 bases identical to TRBD1. Germline loops: CDR1 LNHNV, CDR2 YYDKDF (reference sequence). The CDR3 covers 15 residues. J was trimmed by 4 bases and V by 0 bases; bases with no gene match: 4. The CDR3 here is CATSREQGDLYGYTF. The CDR3 DNA reads as TGTGCCACCAGCAGAGAACAGGGGGATCTCTATGGCTACACCTTC.

The V and J genes are TRBV5-8 and TRBJ1-2; the match to TRBD1 covers 7 bases. The CDR3 covers 14 residues. V lost 1 base to trimming and J lost 4 bases; unmatched junction nucleotides: 4. Germline CDR1 reads SGHTS; CDR2 reads YDEGEE. The CDR3 spells CASSLTGAVYGYTF. In DNA, the CDR3 is TGTGCCAGCAGCTTGACAGGGGCCGTCTATGGCTACACCTTC. Combining the CDR3 with reference TRBV5-8 and TRBJ1-2 gives the whole variable domain EAGVTQSPTHLIKTRGQQATLRCSPISGHTSVYWYQQALGLGLQFLLWYDEGEERNRGNFPPRFSGRQFPNYSSELNVNALELEDSALYLCASSLTGAVYGYTFGSGTRLTVV.

This rearrangement joins TRBV6-5 to TRBJ2-5; D unresolved. Near its end, the DNA agrees better with TRBJ2-4, so the J call may be wrong. In germline, CDR1 is MNHEY, CDR2 SVGAGI. The CDR3 extends over 14 amino acids. The CDR3 loop is CASCYSPSGNIQYF. As DNA, the CDR3 is TGTGCCAGCTGCTACAGCCCTTCCGGAAACATTCAGTACTTC.

The chain has TRBV3-1 and TRBJ1-1; weak D call: TRBD1 (6 bases). Germline values: CDR1 LGHDT, CDR2 YNNKEL (reference sequence). Trimming pared 3 bases from V and 5 bases from J, leaving 16 bases between. The CDR3 runs to 15 residues. CDR3 loop: CASSQKSTGRTEAFF. The CDR3, as DNA: TGTGCCAGCAGCCAGAAGTCGACAGGAAGGACTGAAGCTTTCTTT.

This clonotype was counted at least ten times. The chain couples TRBV13 to TRBJ1-1; D is unclear. Trimming left V 3 bases short and J 4 bases short, with 9 bases between. Germline V gene data show CDR1 as PRHDT and CDR2 as FYEKMQ (reference sequence). The CDR3 runs to 13 residues. DNA of the CDR3: TGTGCCAGCAGCTTGGCCCGGGGCACTGAAGCTTTCTTT. As protein: CASSLARGTEAFF.

This clonotype has a handful of counts. J is TRBJ2-4 and V is TRBV11-2; the match to TRBD2 covers 10 bases. J gave up 7 bases and V 6 bases, and 9 bases lay outside the gene matches. The CDR3 has 15 residues. Germline V gene data show CDR1 as SGHAT and CDR2 as FQNNGV. The DNA of the CDR3 is TGTGCCAGCAGTTCCCTAGCGGGGGAGCCCAACATTCAGTACTTC. This codes for CASSSLAGEPNIQYF.

The chain recombines TRBV5-5 with TRBJ2-5; 12 bases are shared with TRBD1. Germline V lookup: CDR1 SGHKS, CDR2 YYEKEE (reference sequence). Unmatched junction bases numbered 3, after V lost 0 bases and J lost 3 bases. This CDR3 is built from 16 residues. This CDR3 is CASSLVGTGGEETQYF. DNA of the CDR3: TGTGCCAGCAGCTTGGTTGGGACAGGGGGCGAAGAGACCCAGTACTTC.

This chain links TRBV6-1 with TRBJ2-5; the D is unclear. Gene TRBJ2-7 matches the end of the DNA better, so the J call may be wrong. From germline, CDR1 is MNHNS and CDR2 SASEGT. This CDR3 comprises 10 residues. CDR3 coding DNA: TGTGCCAGCAGTGTCCGCGAGCAGTACTTC. Protein product: CASSVREQYF.

In its sample, this clonotype was seen a few times. The chain employs TRBV9 and TRBJ1-2; D unclear. Germline loops: CDR1 SGDLS, CDR2 YYNGEE. Deletions cut 1 base from V and 5 bases from J, with 18 bases between. The CDR3 has 16 amino acids. CDR3 residues: CASSVSEFGLSYGYTF. The CDR3, as DNA: TGTGCCAGCAGCGTAAGCGAATTTGGACTGAGTTATGGCTACACCTTC.

V and J are TRBV4-1 and TRBJ1-1; possible D gene TRBD1, 5 bases. The V and J ends lost 1 base and 4 bases respectively, with 19 bases between them. Germline assignment: CDR1 MGHRA and CDR2 YSYEKL. CDR3 size: 17 residues. CDR3: CASSQGSVLWGGTEAFF. CDR3 sequence (DNA): TGCGCCAGCAGCCAAGGCAGCGTCCTCTGGGGGGGCACTGAAGCTTTCTTT.

The table lists this clonotype with many counts. The J gene is TRBJ2-7, the V gene TRBV10-3, with D uncertain. Trimming removed 2 bases from V and 3 bases from J, with 5 bases in between. The germline CDR1 and CDR2 sequences are ENHRY and SYGVKD. The CDR3 runs to 12 residues. Here the CDR3 reads CAISEPLYEQYF. The CDR3, as DNA: TGTGCCATCAGTGAGCCCCTCTACGAGCAGTACTTC.

The V gene is TRBV3-1, the J gene TRBJ1-5, with D uncertain. The CDR3 is 14 amino acids. The germline CDR1 and CDR2 sequences are LGHDT and YNNKEL (reference sequence). V shed 3 bases and J shed 0 bases, with 6 bases lying between them. In DNA, the CDR3 is TGTGCCAGCAGCCACACTTATAGCAATCAGCCCCAGCATTTT. Its protein product is CASSHTYSNQPQHF.

This clonotype was detected only a few times. The chain combines TRBV29-1 with TRBJ2-3, with 13 positions matching TRBD2. V dropped 5 bases and J dropped 0; count of bases not matched to a gene: 5. Germline V gene sequence: CDR1 SQVTM, CDR2 ANQGSEA. This CDR3 has 16 residues. The CDR3 is CSVILLAGGSTDTQYF. CDR3 nucleotide sequence: TGCAGCGTTATATTACTAGCGGGGGGGAGCACAGATACGCAGTATTTT.